The present TCR beta chain was sequenced within a study of CD8 T cells in Susac syndrome. The sequenced target, TCR beta, came from blood CD8+ and CD4+ T cells. As controls, healthy donors matched for age and sex were used. The V gene's germline CDR1 is MNHEY and CDR2 SMNVEV (reference sequence). This CDR3 is 16 amino acids long. With 0 bases clipped from V and 0 bases from J, the junction kept 2 bases outside the gene matches. Roughly 0.45 to 1 ug RNA was reverse transcribed with random hexamers. Amplification of TCR beta CDR3 used immunoSEQ multiplex PCR across 54 Vbeta and 13 Jbeta. TCRdb independently ran MiXCR on the immunoSEQ multiplex PCR reads; one entry per CDR3 protein. Found here are under 200,000 distinct CDR3 sequences, 90% to 95% of them singletons; the top ten hold roughly 0.15%. On this clonotype itself: Its matching antigen is unknown.

Study-level results: The authors acknowledged that their TCR sequencing and HLA analysis involved a relatively small number of individuals.

Sequenced material: CD4+ T cells from PBMCs. The source of this sequence is a human donor in good health. This rearrangement joins TRBV27 to TRBJ2-1, with 7 nucleotides matching TRBD2. The CDR3 DNA sequence: TGTGCCAGCAGTTTATCTACTAGCGTCTCCTACAATGAGCAGTTCTTC. Translating gives CASSLSTSVSYNEQFF.